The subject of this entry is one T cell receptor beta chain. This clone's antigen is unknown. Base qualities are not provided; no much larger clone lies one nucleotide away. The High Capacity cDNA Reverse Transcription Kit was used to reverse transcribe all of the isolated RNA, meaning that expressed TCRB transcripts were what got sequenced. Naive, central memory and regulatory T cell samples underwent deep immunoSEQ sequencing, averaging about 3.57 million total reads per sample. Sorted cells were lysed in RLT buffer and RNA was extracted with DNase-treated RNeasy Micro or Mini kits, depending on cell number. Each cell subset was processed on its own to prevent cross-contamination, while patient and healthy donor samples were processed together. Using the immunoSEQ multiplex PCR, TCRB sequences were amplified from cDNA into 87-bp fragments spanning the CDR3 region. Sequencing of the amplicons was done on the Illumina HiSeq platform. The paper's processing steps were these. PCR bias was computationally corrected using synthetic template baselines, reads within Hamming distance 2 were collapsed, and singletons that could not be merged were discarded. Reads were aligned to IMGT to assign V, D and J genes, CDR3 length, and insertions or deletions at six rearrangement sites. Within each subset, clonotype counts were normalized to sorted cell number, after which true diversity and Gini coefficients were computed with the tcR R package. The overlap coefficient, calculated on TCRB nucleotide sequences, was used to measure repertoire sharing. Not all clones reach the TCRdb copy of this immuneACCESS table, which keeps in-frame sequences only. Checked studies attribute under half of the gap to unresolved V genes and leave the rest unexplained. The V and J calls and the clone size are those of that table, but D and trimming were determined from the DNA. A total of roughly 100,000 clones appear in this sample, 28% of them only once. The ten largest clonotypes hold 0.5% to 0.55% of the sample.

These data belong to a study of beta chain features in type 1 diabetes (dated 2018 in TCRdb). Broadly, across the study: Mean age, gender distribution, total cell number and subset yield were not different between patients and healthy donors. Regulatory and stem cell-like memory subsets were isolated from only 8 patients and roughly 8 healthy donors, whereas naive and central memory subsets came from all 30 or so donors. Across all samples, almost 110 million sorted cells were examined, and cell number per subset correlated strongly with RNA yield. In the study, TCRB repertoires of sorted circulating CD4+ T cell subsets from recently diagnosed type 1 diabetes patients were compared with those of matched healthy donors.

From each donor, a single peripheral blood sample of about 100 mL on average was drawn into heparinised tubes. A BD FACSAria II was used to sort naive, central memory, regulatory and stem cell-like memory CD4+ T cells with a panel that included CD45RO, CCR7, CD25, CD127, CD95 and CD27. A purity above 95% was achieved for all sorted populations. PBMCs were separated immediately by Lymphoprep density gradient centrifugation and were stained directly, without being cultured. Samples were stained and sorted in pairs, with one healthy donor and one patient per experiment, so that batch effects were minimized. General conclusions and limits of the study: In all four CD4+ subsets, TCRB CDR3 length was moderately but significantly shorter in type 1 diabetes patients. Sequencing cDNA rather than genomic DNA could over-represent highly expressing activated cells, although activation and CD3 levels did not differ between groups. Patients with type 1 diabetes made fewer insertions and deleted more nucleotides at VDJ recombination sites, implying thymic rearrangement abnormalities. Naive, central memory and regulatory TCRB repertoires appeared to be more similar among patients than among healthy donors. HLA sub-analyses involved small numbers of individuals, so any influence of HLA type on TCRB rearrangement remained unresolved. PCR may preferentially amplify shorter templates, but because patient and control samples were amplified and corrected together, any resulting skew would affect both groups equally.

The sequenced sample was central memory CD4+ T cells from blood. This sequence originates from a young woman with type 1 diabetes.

At the DNA level, the sequence is TGTGCCAGCAGCTTCGGGGGTAGCGGGAGAGGAAAGGAGACCCAGTACTTC. Its amino acids are CASSFGGSGRGKETQYF. Here the chain combines TRBV5-4 and TRBJ2-5; 9 bases in the middle match TRBD2. Reading the germline V gene (reference sequence) gives CDR1 SGHNT and CDR2 YYREEE. Spanning cysteine to phenylalanine, the CDR3 consists of 17 amino acids. Just CDR3 DNA is preserved here, 51 bases in frame from base 1. Relative to germline, V is missing 2 bases and J is missing 5 bases, with 13 bases of the junction outside any gene match.